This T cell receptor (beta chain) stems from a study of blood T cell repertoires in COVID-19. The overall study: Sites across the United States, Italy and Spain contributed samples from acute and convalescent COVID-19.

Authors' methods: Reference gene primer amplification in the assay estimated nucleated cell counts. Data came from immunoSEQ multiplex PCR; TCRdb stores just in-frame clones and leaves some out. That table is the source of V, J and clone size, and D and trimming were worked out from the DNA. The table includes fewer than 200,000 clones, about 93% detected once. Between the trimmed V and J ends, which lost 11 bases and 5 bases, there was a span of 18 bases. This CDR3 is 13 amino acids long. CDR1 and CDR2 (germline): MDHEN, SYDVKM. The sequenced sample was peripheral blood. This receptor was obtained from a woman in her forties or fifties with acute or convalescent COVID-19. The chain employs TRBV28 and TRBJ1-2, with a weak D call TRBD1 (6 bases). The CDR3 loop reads CAYNEGHDYGYTF. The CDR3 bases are TGTGCCTACAACGAGGGACACGATTATGGCTACACCTTC.